This TCR beta chain came from a study of blood T cell repertoires in COVID-19 (dated by TCRdb to about 2020). Concerning the study at large: Collaborator samples came from the United States, Italy and Spain and covered acute and convalescent phases of COVID-19. Samples were obtained from the ongoing ImmuneRACE study (first 160 participants) and from roughly 1,300 subjects provided by 6 global collaborators. A freely available public database, intended as a resource for researchers studying the immune response to SARS-CoV-2, is where the repertoires were released. The dataset comprised deeply sampled blood TCRbeta repertoires from subjects exposed to, actively infected with, or recovered from COVID-19. Where HLA class I and class II types were available, the types were taken from metadata supplied by the sample provider, not from assay-based typing. The sample metadata nearly always contained a de-identified subject ID, COVID-19 status, age in years and sex. The material from the prospective study consisted of cDNA or gDNA derived from T cells, B-cell-depleted T cells, or PBMCs.

The immunoSEQ Assay, a bias-controlled multiplex PCR, was used to amplify TCRbeta CDR3 regions from genomic DNA. The paper's data handling went like this. Nucleated cell counts per sample were estimated from amplification of reference gene primers within the assay. To quantify the absolute abundance of each unique TCRbeta CDR3 rearrangement, sequence reads were collapsed and filtered. For each sample, productive Simpson clonality was calculated by taking the square root of Simpson's diversity index across productive rearrangements. The source is immuneACCESS, and TCRdb retained only in-frame sequences with V and J called. Part of the clones is not carried over; for the studies checked, unresolved V genes explain less than half of this, and the remainder is unexplained. V, J and clone size derive from that table, while D and trimming were established from the DNA sequence. The table for this sample lists some 43,000 clones; about 88% of them were counted only once. The ten largest clones capture approximately 4.5% of the sample.

Inclusive of the bounding cysteine and phenylalanine, the CDR3 is 15 residues long. Only the CDR3 portion is preserved as DNA: 45 bases, with reading frame beginning at the first base. V and J lose 6 bases and 1 base, and a span of 13 bases separates them. CDR1 and CDR2 were assigned from the germline V gene as KGHSH and LQKENI. Study-wide findings and limitations: The quantity of clinical and demographic metadata differed by source and by participant and was supplied without curation.

A remark on this clone: This receptor's antigen is unknown. No base qualities exist here, and no much larger clone lies one base off it.

Whole blood was collected in K2EDTA tubes by collaborating institutions according to the institutions' own protocols. For TCRbeta analysis, collaborator samples were shipped as frozen whole blood, as isolated PBMCs, or as DNA extracted from either sample type. Sequenced material: peripheral blood. The clonotype was recovered from a man aged 50 to 60 with active COVID-19. This chain joins TRBV18 to TRBJ1-5; no D gene call is confident. The DNA reads TGTGCCAGCTCCTCAGAACAGCTGAGCAATCAGCCCCAGCATTTT. This is translated as CASSSEQLSNQPQHF.